Each of the 15 T cell receptor beta chains below was sequenced from the same sample in a study of identifying expanded T cells in peripheral blood. Sequencing was performed with immunoSEQ multiplex PCR; in TCRdb, only in-frame clones are kept and a portion is missing. The table includes about 130,000 clones, 75% to 90% detected once. Sequenced sample: blood. The receptors come from a person aged 18 to 69 in good health.

The chain recombines TRBV5-4 with TRBJ2-7; no firm D call. V was pared by 3 bases and J by 7 bases, with 11 bases between. Germline V lookup: CDR1 SGHNT, CDR2 YYREEE (reference sequence). This CDR3 is built from 12 residues. The CDR3 sequence: CASSWTSEEQYF. The CDR3 DNA reads as TGTGCCAGCAGCTGGACGTCGGAGGAGCAGTACTTC. Variable domain in full (rest from reference TRBV5-4 and TRBJ2-7): ETGVTQSPTHLIKTRGQQVTLRCSSQSGHNTVSWYQQALGQGPQFIFQYYREEENGRGNFPPRFSGLQFPNYSSELNVNALELDDSALYLCASSWTSEEQYFGPGTRLTVT.

The V and J genes are TRBV6-1 and TRBJ1-1; no definite D call. The CDR3 is 14 amino acids. Germline values: CDR1 MNHNS, CDR2 SASEGT. V dropped 2 bases and J dropped 0 bases, with 7 bases sitting between them. DNA of the CDR3: TGTGCCAGCAGTGAATGGGATATGAACACTGAAGCTTTCTTT. This encodes CASSEWDMNTEAFF.

The rearrangement joins TRBV9 to TRBJ2-5, with a possible D match to TRBD2 (5 bases). The CDR3 has 14 amino acids. The germline V and J ends were trimmed by 4 bases and 3 bases, with 13 bases remaining between them. Germline lookup yields CDR1 SGDLS and CDR2 YYNGEE. CDR3 region: CASSPLGGEETQYF. Written as DNA, the CDR3 is TGTGCCAGCAGCCCGCTAGGAGGAGAAGAGACCCAGTACTTC.

V is TRBV27 and J is TRBJ1-6, with 7 positions matching TRBD1. CDR1 is MNHEY and CDR2 is SMNVEV in the germline V gene (reference sequence). The V segment lost 6 bases and the J segment 7 bases; nucleotides outside the gene matches: 6. The CDR3 is made up of 14 amino acids. CDR3 region: CASRAGTENSPLHF. The DNA for the CDR3 is TGTGCCAGCAGGGCCGGGACAGAGAATTCACCCCTCCACTTT.

This clone was picked up one time. V is TRBV30 and J is TRBJ1-6, with 8 bases that match TRBD1. J lost 13 bases, V lost 2 bases, and 7 bases had no gene match. CDR1 and CDR2 from the germline V gene are GTSNPN and SVGIG (reference sequence). CDR3 length equals 13 residues. CDR3 sequence reads: CAWSRQGLAPLHF. The CDR3 bases are TGTGCCTGGAGTCGACAGGGGTTAGCTCCCCTCCACTTT.

This clone has only one observation. The rearrangement joins TRBV18 to TRBJ2-1, with 7 positions matching TRBD2. Trimming cost V 1 base and J 8 bases; bases outside gene matches: 2. CDR3 size: 13 residues. The V gene's germline CDR1 is KGHSH and CDR2 LQKENI. The CDR3 nucleotides read TGTGCCAGCTCACCACAGGGAGGGGATGAGCAGTTCTTC. It translates to CASSPQGGDEQFF.

This clone showed up just a few times. V usage is TRBV20-1 and J usage is TRBJ2-1, with D hard to call. The CDR3 sequence is 11 residues long. V shed 1 base and J shed 9 bases, with 7 bases lying between them. CDR1 and CDR2 (germline): DFQATT, SNEGSKA (reference sequence). The CDR3 loop is CSARVDAEQFF. The CDR3 DNA follows: TGCAGTGCTAGAGTGGACGCTGAGCAGTTCTTC.

The rearrangement links TRBV20-1 to TRBJ1-1; TRBD1 aligns across 7 bases. The CDR3 sequence is 10 residues long. Per germline, CDR1 DFQATT and CDR2 SNEGSKA (reference sequence). V was clipped by 6 bases and J by 7 bases; unmatched bases: 2. The CDR3, as DNA: TGCAGTGCCGGGGACAGTGAAGCTTTCTTT. Residues: CSAGDSEAFF.

This clone appeared once. The J gene is TRBJ1-2, the V gene TRBV6-6, with 10 bases aligning to TRBD1. V was pared by 6 bases and J by 3 bases, with 7 bases of the junction left unmatched. The CDR3 is made up of 15 amino acids. The germline CDR1 and CDR2 sequences are MNHNY and SVGAGI (reference sequence). CDR3 in amino acids: CASSRGQGIDYGYTF. The CDR3 DNA reads as TGTGCCAGCAGCAGGGGACAGGGGATTGACTATGGCTACACCTTC.

The chain couples TRBV5-1 to TRBJ2-3; a weak D match, TRBD2 (5 bases). The V end was cut by 6 bases, the J end by 4 bases, with 12 bases between. The germline gives CDR1 SGHRS, CDR2 YFSETQ. The CDR3 contains 13 residues. The CDR3 region is CASKGRGPDTQYF. CDR3 sequence (DNA): TGCGCCAGCAAGGGCAGAGGGCCAGATACGCAGTATTTT.

V gene TRBV7-9 combines with J gene TRBJ2-5, with D unclear. V was clipped by 4 bases and J by 3 bases, with 15 bases between them. The CDR3 covers 15 residues. Germline CDR1 reads SEHNR; CDR2 reads FQNEAQ (reference sequence). The chain's CDR3 is CASSSLKTPEETQYF. Here the CDR3 DNA reads TGTGCCAGCAGCTCGTTAAAGACACCCGAAGAGACCCAGTACTTC.

CDR3 DNA sequence: TGTGCCAGCAGTGGATCTTCGGTCCTTGAGCAGTTCTTC. As protein: CASSGSSVLEQFF. This chain joins TRBV6-1 and TRBJ2-1; D not resolved. The V end lost 4 bases, the J end lost 9 bases, and 13 bases lay between the germline ends. Germline CDR1 is MNHNS and CDR2 is SASEGT. This CDR3 region has 13 residues.

This chain joins TRBV7-2 and TRBJ2-3; 10 bases match TRBD2. CDR1 and CDR2 from the germline V gene are SGHTA and FQGNSA. J lost 2 bases, V lost 1 base, and 3 bases had no gene match. The CDR3 loop spans 16 amino acids. The CDR3 protein is CASSLVLAGNTDTQYF. The CDR3 DNA reads TGTGCCAGCAGCTTAGTACTAGCGGGGAACACAGATACGCAGTATTTT.

The chain uses TRBV2 and TRBJ1-3; D not certain. V was shortened by 5 bases and J by 5 bases, with 7 bases between the two germline ends. Germline V gene data show CDR1 as SNHLY and CDR2 as FYNNEI. This CDR3 is built from 12 residues. CDR3: CASSTRRNTIYF. In DNA form, the CDR3 reads TGTGCCAGCAGTACCAGAAGAAACACCATATATTTT.

This clone showed up just once. The gene calls are TRBV7-2 and TRBJ1-5; D is ambiguous. Trimming removed 3 bases at V and 6 bases at J, with 9 bases between. Germline V gene data show CDR1 as SGHTA and CDR2 as FQGNSA. The CDR3 sequence is 13 residues long. CDR3 sequence: CASSLQDRQPQHF. For the CDR3, the DNA is TGTGCCAGCAGCTTGCAGGATCGTCAGCCCCAGCATTTT.